This T cell receptor (beta chain) was sequenced in a study of identical twins. Findings and caveats of the study: Donors were not followed over many years; analysis was cross-sectional. Abundant beta clonotypes from cord blood had fewer insertions, unlike memory repertoires, which showed none. A partial confounding effect on zero-insertion analyses could come from invariant MAIT and iNKT cells.

A universal primer site came from template switching; cDNA carried unique molecular identifiers. TCRdb redid the calling of the 5' RACE reads with MiXCR, one entry per CDR3 protein. Of 1.5 million to 2 million distinct CDR3 sequences in the sample, about 32% were seen once. Germline lookup yields CDR1 ENHRY and CDR2 SYGVKD. The CDR3 loop spans 15 amino acids. The V gene lost 2 bases and the J gene lost 2 bases, with 11 bases spanning the gap. About this clonotype: What it recognizes is unknown.

The specimen was cord blood. This TCR came from a newborn girl in good health. The V call is TRBV10-3, the J call TRBJ2-3; D might be TRBD2 (6 bases). CDR3 DNA: TGTGCCATCAGTGAGCGGGGGTCCGTCACAGATACGCAGTATTTT. This gives the protein CAISERGSVTDTQYF.